What follows describes a single T cell receptor beta chain. The antigen is undetermined. The CDR3 consists of 15 residues. Germline CDR1 and CDR2: SGHVS and FQNEAQ. V was shortened by 3 bases and J by 1 base, with 9 bases between the two germline ends. Primers for the PCR totalled 60 Vbeta and 13 Jbeta. Data came from immunoSEQ multiplex PCR; TCRdb stores just in-frame clones and leaves some out. Here the sample spans some 160,000 clones, around 80% being singletons. The sample originates from a study of cytomegalovirus exposure and HLA in healthy donors. About the study: Samples from HLA-typed donors yielded around 85 million unique TCRs in an early data release.

Overall study results and limits: Rarity marked most TCR sequences, yet some public TCRs occurred in many donors. Researchers reported in a later analysis that a missense DCLRE1C variant was tied to TCR beta V- and J-gene trimming. A later analysis found common viral pathogens apparently linked to several of the most significant clusters.

Material for sequencing was PBMCs. The chain joins TRBV7-8 to TRBJ2-2; D might be TRBD2 (6 bases). This clonotype was obtained from a woman between 40 and 50 years old in good health and CMV-seropositive. CDR3 region: CASSFNGGNTGELFF. The CDR3 DNA sequence: TGTGCCAGCAGCTTCAACGGGGGGAACACCGGGGAGCTGTTTTTT. Full variable domain (remainder filled in from reference TRBV7-8 and TRBJ2-2): GAGVSQSPRYKVAKRGQDVALRCDPISGHVSLFWYQQALGQGPEFLTYFQNEAQLDKSGLPSDRFFAERPEGSVSTLKIQRTQQEDSAVYLCASSFNGGNTGELFFGEGSRLTVL.